This T cell receptor beta chain was profiled in a study of shared clonotypes between healthy human individuals (dated by TCRdb to about 2020). For the study in its entirety: A couple of women and a few men aged 18 to 49 years were included in the cohort. For each donor, CD4 naive and CD4 memory were each given three plates, CD8 naive was given two plates, and CD8 memory was given one plate. The study deeply sequenced blood TCR repertoires of five healthy adults to estimate repertoire size and the extent of clonotype sharing between individuals. Different laboratories and diverse techniques were used to prepare libraries and sequence TCR repertoires, to increase sequencing depth and limit assay-specific biases. Leukapheresis yielded between about 0.85 and 9.5 billion PBMCs per donor.

With respect to this clone: Its binding antigen is unknown. There are no base qualities to consult, and no much larger clone falls within one base.

Healthy HIV-negative adults with no recently reported acute infections or vaccinations were included as donors. Only Caucasian adults living in Nashville, Tennessee, USA were represented among the donors. CD4+ T cells were enriched through magnetic negative selection, after which naive cells were positively selected on CD45RA and the remaining negative fraction served as the memory subset. After blood collection by leukapheresis, PBMCs were isolated using Ficoll-Histopaque density gradient centrifugation and then cryopreserved in the vapor phase of liquid nitrogen. Purity and quantity of every magnetically sorted T cell population were checked by analytical flow cytometry. From each sorted fraction, genomic DNA was isolated and quantified by UV absorbance on a Nanodrop 2000c. The CDR3 spans 16 residues, from the cysteine through the phenylalanine. Only CDR3 DNA is held: 48 bases, read in frame from base 1. From the germline V gene, CDR1 is SGHRS and CDR2 is YFSETQ. Cut back by 1 base and 4 bases, the V and J ends lie 14 bases apart.

General findings and caveats noted by the study authors: About 5% of naive CD4, approximately 3.7% of naive CD8, approximately 2.2% of memory CD4, and 0.4% of memory CD8 clonotypes were shared across a few donors. Because the study included only a small number of donors, the genetic and exposure-history diversity represented was limited. Sampling was restricted to blood, and TCR repertoires in tissues likely differ from the TCR repertoires found in blood. Incomplete sequencing was indicated by rarefaction of sorted-subset datasets, despite the large sequencing depth. Compared with non-shared clonotypes, clonotypes shared by all four sorted-subset donors had higher generation probabilities. Naive subsets generally had larger estimated clonotype richness than memory subsets. Pairwise subsampling led to the expectation that sequencing depth would affect the degree of clonotype sharing among donors.

Using the deep immunoSEQ assay, multiplex PCR amplified TCR CDR3 regions from genomic DNA. Genomic DNA extracted from each cell subset was distributed evenly over all wells of several immunoSEQ 96-well plates, and each plate served as one replicate. For sorted subsets, each replicate PCR was loaded with roughly 190 ng genomic DNA, equivalent to 30,000 to 35,000 T cell genomes. The purified libraries were quantified using a Qubit 3.0 fluorometer, sized with a Bioanalyzer 2100, and then quantified again using the KAPA Library Quantification kit. Each immunoSEQ 96-well plate was sequenced on its own single-read 150-cycle Illumina NextSeq 550 flow cell. In the paper's pipeline: Because the immunoSEQ output held only junctional sequences and lacked quality scores, the filtering could not match the filtering applied to full-length reads. To assign V/J genes and CDR3, sequences were annotated using PyIR, a Python wrapper for IgBLAST v1.9, with IMGT germline references. Reads were filtered out if the reads had weak V/J assignments (E-value above 1e-6), no CDR3, stop codons, out-of-frame junctions, or ambiguous translated residues. A V3J clonotype was defined by an identical inferred V gene, J gene, and CDR3 amino acid sequence. Percentage overlap between repertoires was calculated by dividing the number of shared unique clonotypes by the size of the smaller repertoire. Richness of each repertoire was evaluated using RTK rarefaction, the Chao1 estimator, and Recon v2.1 estimates of unobserved clonotypes. Generation probabilities for all TCRbeta clonotypes obtained by the gDNA method from several donors were computed using OLGA. The clones in this table, taken by TCRdb from immuneACCESS, are in-frame only. Not every clone is retained; where verified, under half of the shortfall comes from an unresolved V gene, and the cause of the rest is unknown. V and J calls plus clone size are reproduced from that table; the DNA served to infer D and trimming. The sample data list around 1,000,000 clones, and 70% to 85% of these were observed just once. 0.89% of the sample belongs to the ten largest clones.

The origin of this receptor is a man younger than 35 in good health. Some clones in this sample may be carry-over from other donors' samples. The sample taken for sequencing was memory CD4+ T cells from PBMCs. This specimen's cell subset or site label, per the study, means: CD45RA-negative fraction. The V gene is TRBV5-1 and the J gene is TRBJ2-2; a weak D assignment points to TRBD2 (7 bases agree). CDR3 sequence: CASSLLQGRGTGELFF. At the DNA level, the sequence is TGCGCCAGCAGCTTGTTGCAGGGGAGGGGCACCGGGGAGCTGTTTTTT. The entire variable domain, with the stretches around the CDR3 drawn from the reference TRBV5-1 and TRBJ2-2 proteins, is KAGVTQTPRYLIKTRGQQVTLSCSPISGHRSVSWYQQTPGQGLQFLFEYFSETQRNKGNFPGRFSGRQFSNSRSEMNVSTLELGDSALYLCASSLLQGRGTGELFFGEGSRLTVL.